This passage covers 23 T cell receptor beta chains from one sample sequenced in a study of T-cell reconstitution after alpha-beta-depleted transplantation in children. During its preparation, the TCRbeta library received unique molecular identifiers. TCRdb reprocessed the PCR reads via MiXCR and lists one record per CDR3 protein. The table has roughly 300,000 distinct CDR3 sequences, approximately 9.6% seen once. The input for sequencing was PBMCs from the stem cell graft donor, taken from the stem cell graft. These receptors were obtained from a human donor who donated a stem cell graft to a child with SCID.

The chain uses TRBV10-3 and TRBJ2-7, with D possibly TRBD1 on 6 matching bases. CDR1 and CDR2 (germline): ENHRY, SYGVKD. The CDR3 spans 16 residues. V lost 6 bases, J lost 3 bases, and 21 bases lay in between. This CDR3 reads CAIRRPSVGHYYEQYF. DNA for the CDR3: TGTGCCATCAGAAGACCCAGCGTGGGACATTACTACGAGCAGTACTTC.

This clonotype has a handful of counts. The J gene is TRBJ1-2, the V gene TRBV12-3 or TRBV12-4; 9 positions agree with TRBD1. This CDR3 region has 15 residues. V trimming: 7 bases; J trimming: 0 bases; junction bases outside the gene matches: 6. CDR3 amino acids: CASTDRGLANYGYTF. The DNA of the CDR3 is TGTGCCAGCACCGACAGGGGGTTAGCTAACTATGGCTACACCTTC.

The chain is built from TRBV12-3 or TRBV12-4 and TRBJ2-1; no reliable D call. V lost 6 bases, J lost 8 bases, and 14 bases lay in between. CDR3 length: 13 amino acids. In DNA form, the CDR3 reads TGTGCCAGCAGCACTCCGGCTAGGGATGAGCAGTTCTTC. The encoded protein is CASSTPARDEQFF.

This clonotype was seen a few times. V usage is TRBV3-1 and J usage is TRBJ2-1; 16 bases match TRBD2. Germline loops: CDR1 LGHDT, CDR2 YNNKEL (reference sequence). V lost 5 bases, J lost 3 bases, and 10 bases stayed unmatched. The CDR3 sequence is 19 residues long. CDR3 sequence: CASSSPGLAGGRGYNEQFF. The CDR3 DNA sequence: TGTGCCAGCAGCTCACCGGGACTAGCGGGGGGGCGCGGCTACAATGAGCAGTTCTTC.

The CDR3 sequence: CSALRLAGDSYNEQFF. The CDR3 nucleotides read TGCAGTGCTTTACGACTAGCGGGGGACTCCTACAATGAGCAGTTCTTC. The V call is TRBV20-1, the J call TRBJ2-1; 12 nucleotides align to TRBD2. The germline gives CDR1 DFQATT, CDR2 SNEGSKA (reference sequence). V dropped 5 bases and J dropped 0; count of bases not matched to a gene: 5. The CDR3 is 16 residues long.

This clonotype was observed many times. The V and J genes are TRBV12-3 or TRBV12-4 and TRBJ2-1; D possibly corresponds to TRBD2 (5 bases). CDR3 length equals 15 residues. With 3 bases removed from V and 3 bases from J, the gap between germline ends came to 12 bases. The CDR3 DNA reads TGTGCCAGCAGTTTTACCGGGGTTGACTACAATGAGCAGTTCTTC. Amino acids: CASSFTGVDYNEQFF.

This clonotype was picked up a small number of times. V usage is TRBV5-1 and J usage is TRBJ2-7; D perhaps matches TRBD1 (5 bases). Germline lookup yields CDR1 SGHRS and CDR2 YFSETQ. The ends were cut back, 2 bases at V and 2 bases at J, with 11 bases in the middle. CDR3 size: 14 residues. The CDR3 reads CASSLHQGTYEQYF. For the CDR3, the DNA is TGCGCCAGCAGCTTACACCAGGGTACCTACGAGCAGTACTTC.

The J gene is TRBJ1-2, the V gene TRBV12-3 or TRBV12-4; D call uncertain. Deletions cut 6 bases from V and 2 bases from J, with 16 bases between. The CDR3 is 15 amino acids. CDR3 loop: CASRSSRGGNYGYTF. CDR3 nucleotide sequence: TGTGCCAGCAGATCATCCCGCGGAGGAAACTATGGCTACACCTTC.

To note about this clonotype: This clone may be a read error of a much larger clone one base away. The chain couples TRBV10-3 to TRBJ2-5; the D gene is possibly TRBD2 (6 bases). This CDR3 has 13 amino acids. Germline-derived CDR1 and CDR2 are ENHRY and SYGVKD. CDR3 nucleotides: TGTGCCATCAGTCCGGGACTTGGAGAGACCAAGTACTTC. Translating gives CAISPGLGETKYF.

This clonotype showed up many times. This chain links TRBV3-1 with TRBJ1-2; D gene unclear. This CDR3 region has 16 residues. Between the trimmed V and J ends, which lost 1 base and 4 bases, there was a span of 16 bases. Germline V gene lookup returns CDR1 LGHDT and CDR2 YNNKEL (reference sequence). CDR3 residues: CASSQGLPPNGYGYTF. Written as DNA, the CDR3 is TGTGCCAGCAGCCAAGGCTTACCCCCCAACGGCTATGGCTACACCTTC.

The table lists this clonotype with a few counts. The V and J genes are TRBV6-1 and TRBJ1-6; D might be TRBD1 (5 bases). The CDR3 contains 14 residues. The germline V gene encodes CDR1 MNHNS and CDR2 SASEGT. Between the trimmed V and J ends, which lost 8 bases and 7 bases, there was a span of 15 bases. The CDR3 sequence: CASLRVGGNSPLHF. The CDR3 nucleotides are TGTGCCAGCCTACGAGTTGGGGGGAATTCACCCCTCCACTTT.

This clonotype turned up a few times. This sequence joins TRBV5-1 and TRBJ2-7, with D perhaps TRBD1 or TRBD2 (5 bases each). The V gene lost 5 bases and the J gene lost 7 bases, with 19 bases spanning the gap. The CDR3 is 14 residues long. Germline V gene data show CDR1 as SGHRS and CDR2 as YFSETQ. CDR3 sequence reads: CASSFGGTGSEQYF. DNA of the CDR3: TGCGCCAGCAGTTTTGGTGGGACGGGGAGTGAGCAGTACTTC.

There are a few counts of this clonotype. This chain links TRBV12-3 or TRBV12-4 with TRBJ2-7, with D perhaps TRBD2 (5 bases). The V gene lost 5 bases and the J gene lost 0 bases, with 14 bases spanning the gap. CDR3 length equals 15 residues. CDR3 DNA sequence: TGTGCCAGCAGTCCCGCGGGTCGTGGCTCCTACGAGCAGTACTTC. Translated: CASSPAGRGSYEQYF.

This clonotype was found a few times. The J gene is TRBJ2-5, the V gene TRBV5-1; D is unclear. Germline V gene sequence: CDR1 SGHRS, CDR2 YFSETQ. The CDR3 consists of 15 residues. V dropped 4 bases and J dropped 2 bases, with 15 bases sitting between them. CDR3 amino acids: CASSPGILPQETQYF. The DNA of the CDR3 is TGCGCCAGCAGCCCCGGAATCTTACCTCAAGAGACCCAGTACTTC. The variable domain in full, with the rest retrieved from reference TRBV5-1 and TRBJ2-5, is KAGVTQTPRYLIKTRGQQVTLSCSPISGHRSVSWYQQTPGQGLQFLFEYFSETQRNKGNFPGRFSGRQFSNSRSEMNVSTLELGDSALYLCASSPGILPQETQYFGPGTRLLVL.

This clonotype occurred many times. The CDR3 reads CSAWDSSYEQYF. The CDR3 bases are TGCAGCGCCTGGGATAGCTCCTACGAGCAGTACTTC. The V and J genes are TRBV29-1 and TRBJ2-7; D is uncertain. V lost 7 bases and J 0 bases, leaving 10 bases between the germline ends. This CDR3 comprises 12 residues. CDR1 and CDR2 from the germline V gene are SQVTM and ANQGSEA.

V is TRBV18 and J is TRBJ2-1; D gene unclear. The CDR3 consists of 14 residues. V was clipped by 3 bases and J by 7 bases, with 13 bases between them. The germline V gene encodes CDR1 KGHSH and CDR2 LQKENI. The CDR3 DNA reads TGTGCCAGCTCACCGGAAGTGTATCTTAATGAGCAGTTCTTC. Translated: CASSPEVYLNEQFF. The full variable domain, completed using reference TRBV18 and TRBJ2-1, is NAGVMQNPRHLVRRRGQEARLRCSPMKGHSHVYWYRQLPEEGLKFMVYLQKENIIDESGMPKERFSAEFPKEGPSILRIQQVVRGDSAAYFCASSPEVYLNEQFFGPGTRLTVL.

The table lists this clonotype with many counts. The chain employs TRBV9 and TRBJ2-1, with 7 bases fitting TRBD1. Germline V gene lookup returns CDR1 SGDLS and CDR2 YYNGEE. This CDR3 has 15 residues. V was clipped by 4 bases and J by 4 bases; unmatched bases: 8. CDR3 region: CASSPLQGEYNEQFF. CDR3 DNA sequence: TGTGCCAGCAGCCCCCTCCAGGGGGAGTACAATGAGCAGTTCTTC.

The chain is built from TRBV10-3 and TRBJ1-5; D gene unclear. V lost 6 bases and J 1 base, leaving 7 bases between the germline ends. The CDR3 runs to 13 residues. Germline CDR1 is ENHRY and CDR2 is SYGVKD. In DNA, the CDR3 is TGTGCCATCAGCGAGGACAGCAATCAGCCCCAGCATTTT. The encoded protein is CAISEDSNQPQHF.

The rearrangement joins TRBV20-1 to TRBJ1-2; maybe TRBD1 (5 bases). Germline V gene lookup returns CDR1 DFQATT and CDR2 SNEGSKA (reference sequence). The CDR3 totals 14 residues. The V gene lost 5 bases and the J gene lost 7 bases, with 20 bases spanning the gap. CDR3 DNA sequence: TGCAGTGCTTCCTTGGGGGGATCATTGGGTGGCTACACCTTC. Translation gives CSASLGGSLGGYTF.

This clonotype occurred many times. The chain recombines TRBV20-1 with TRBJ2-7; the D gene is possibly TRBD1 (6 bases). Germline V gene data show CDR1 as DFQATT and CDR2 as SNEGSKA (reference sequence). Trimming stripped 4 bases from V and 0 bases from J, with 13 bases between. The CDR3 is 14 residues long. The CDR3 region has the DNA TGCAGTGCTAATGACAGGCTTCACTCCTACGAGCAGTACTTC. Residues: CSANDRLHSYEQYF.

The chain has TRBV9 and TRBJ2-3, with TRBD2 identical over 14 bases. The CDR3 runs 19 residues. V lost 3 bases to trimming and J lost 2 bases; unmatched junction nucleotides: 11. Germline CDR1 is SGDLS and CDR2 is YYNGEE. In DNA form, the CDR3 reads TGTGCCAGCAGCGGGGACCCTGGGACTAGCGGGGGTCTCACAGATACGCAGTATTTT. It translates to CASSGDPGTSGGLTDTQYF.

The sample holds a few counts of this clonotype. CDR3 DNA: TGTGCCAGCAGTCCTCGGACAGGGGACCTCTATGGCTACACCTTC. This codes for CASSPRTGDLYGYTF. The chain recombines TRBV27 with TRBJ1-2; 9 bases fit TRBD1. The trim removed 5 bases at V and 4 bases at J, leaving 8 bases unmatched. The CDR3 contains 15 residues. CDR1 and CDR2 (germline): MNHEY, SMNVEV (reference sequence).

This clonotype came up a few times. V is TRBV7-8 and J is TRBJ1-1; 9 positions match TRBD1. The CDR3 covers 17 residues. Germline trimming cut 4 bases from V and 2 bases from J; bases unmatched to any gene: 11. Germline V gene lookup returns CDR1 SGHVS and CDR2 FQNEAQ. CDR3 sequence (DNA): TGTGCCAGCAGCTCCTGGACAGGGGAGGGAGTAAACACTGAAGCTTTCTTT. Translating it yields CASSSWTGEGVNTEAFF.